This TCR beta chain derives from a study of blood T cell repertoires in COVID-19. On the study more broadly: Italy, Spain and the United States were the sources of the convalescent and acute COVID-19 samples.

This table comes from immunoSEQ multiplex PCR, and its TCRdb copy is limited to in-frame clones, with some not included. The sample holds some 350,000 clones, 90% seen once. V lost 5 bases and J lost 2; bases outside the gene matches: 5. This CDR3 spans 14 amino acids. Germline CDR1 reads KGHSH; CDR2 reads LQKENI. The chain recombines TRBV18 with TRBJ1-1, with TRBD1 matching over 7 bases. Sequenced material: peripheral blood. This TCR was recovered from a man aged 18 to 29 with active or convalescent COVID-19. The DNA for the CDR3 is TGTGCCAGCTCAACCGGGACAGCTAACACTGAAGCTTTCTTT. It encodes CASSTGTANTEAFF.